This TCR beta chain derives from a study of response to subunit inactivated influenza vaccine. Overall study findings and caveats: Researchers suggested that each seasonal influenza vaccination recruits few new T cells.

This clonotype came up a few times. Antigen: not known. Germline CDR1 and CDR2: ENHRY and SYGVKD. After removal of 6 bases from V and 7 bases from J, the junction contained 4 bases not matched to a gene. This CDR3 region has 13 residues. Each CDR3 protein is one row after TCRdb ran MiXCR on the RT-PCR reads. The table includes about 170,000 distinct CDR3 sequences, around 12% detected once. These data were likewise used in another study, on T cells expressing NK-cell markers. From that second work: 5'RACE template switching built TCR beta cDNA with unique molecular identifiers. The TCR beta repertoires originated in sorted CD3+CD56+NKG2C+, CD3+CD56+NKG2C- and CD3+CD56-NKG2C+ T cells. Among CD8+ T cells from over 5 donors, dominant NKG2C+ clonotypes accounted for roughly 1.0-7.0%. In a handful of donors, dominant clonotypes made up about 28.3-65% of CD3+CD56-NKG2C+ cells.

The source of this sequence is a man between 45 and 60 years old who received an inactivated influenza vaccine. This specimen consisted of CD8+ T cells sorted from PBMCs, obtained approximately 12 days after vaccination. This chain connects TRBV10-3 to TRBJ2-1; 9 bases are a match to TRBD1. The CDR3 nucleotides read TGTGCCATCAGGGGACAGGGTCCGAATGAGCAGTTCTTC. This codes for CAIRGQGPNEQFF.